One T cell receptor (beta chain) is described in this entry. Antigen specificity is unknown. Its ends do not fully match the called genes, so a read error is possible. The data derive from a study of cytomegalovirus exposure and HLA in healthy donors. Study-level information: For the roughly 400 genotyped donors, 80% to 90% fell within the Caucasian-associated ancestry cluster.

This CDR3 has 13 amino acids. Germline V lookup: CDR1 SSHAT, CDR2 FNYEAQ (reference sequence). The PCR employed 60 Vbeta primers together with 13 Jbeta primers. TCRdb's copy holds only in-frame clones and misses some; the assay was immunoSEQ multiplex PCR. Among under 200,000 clones listed, 60% to 85% were seen once. Study results and limitations: In an earlier analysis, about 87% or about 30%: the productive usage of most TCR beta V segments.

The chain has TRBV7-7 and TRBJ2-2; D ambiguous. Input material: PBMCs. The receptor's source is a female donor in good health and CMV-seronegative. The CDR3 bases are TGTGCTAGCAGCTTGCAGGCCTCCGGGGAGCTGTTTTTT. This encodes CASSLQASGELFF. The full variable domain, its missing parts supplied by reference TRBV7-7 and TRBJ2-2, is GAGVSQSPRYKVTKRGQDVTLRCDPISSHATLYWYQQALGQGPEFLTYFNYEAQPDKSGLPSDRFSAERPEGSISTLTIQRTEQRDSAMYRCASSLQASGELFFGEGSRLTVL.